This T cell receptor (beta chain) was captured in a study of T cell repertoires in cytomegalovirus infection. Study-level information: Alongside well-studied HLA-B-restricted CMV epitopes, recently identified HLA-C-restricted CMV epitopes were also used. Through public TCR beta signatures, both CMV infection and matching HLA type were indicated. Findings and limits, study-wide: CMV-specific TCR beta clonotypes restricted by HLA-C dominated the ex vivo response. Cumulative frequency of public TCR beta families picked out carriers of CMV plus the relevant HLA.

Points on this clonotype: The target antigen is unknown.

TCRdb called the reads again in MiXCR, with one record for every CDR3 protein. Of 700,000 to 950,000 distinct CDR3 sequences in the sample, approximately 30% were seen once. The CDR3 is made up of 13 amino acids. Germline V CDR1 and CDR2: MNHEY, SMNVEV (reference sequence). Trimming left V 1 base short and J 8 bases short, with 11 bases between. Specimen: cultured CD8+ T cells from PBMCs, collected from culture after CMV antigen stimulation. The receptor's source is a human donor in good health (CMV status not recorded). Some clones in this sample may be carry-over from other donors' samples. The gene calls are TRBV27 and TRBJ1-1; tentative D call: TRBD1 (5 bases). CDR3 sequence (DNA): TGTGCCAGCAGTTTATGGGGCAGCGAGGAAGCTTTCTTT. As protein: CASSLWGSEEAFF.